The clone carrying this T cell receptor beta chain was seen repeatedly, ten times or more. The target antigen is unknown. Researchers built TCR beta libraries using quantitative 5'-RACE with molecular barcodes. TCRdb re-analysed the 5' RACE reads in MiXCR, keeping a single row per CDR3 protein. The sample lists roughly 42,000 distinct CDR3 sequences; 2.5% to 3% were seen once. The data belong to a study of CD8 T cells in ankylosing spondylitis. Germline CDR1 SGDLS, CDR2 YYNGEE. This CDR3 has 16 amino acids. After removal of 3 bases from V and 0 bases from J, the junction contained 7 bases not matched to a gene. Study-level points and caveats: One TCR beta motif, made up of roughly eight highly homologous variants, appeared characteristic of ankylosing spondylitis blood. As reported, disease-linked clones showed significant enrichment in matched ankylosing spondylitis synovial fluid. Earlier work had already found some motif variants in reactive arthritis synovial fluid and blood.

What was sequenced was blood, either unsorted or a sorted T cell fraction (not recorded which). The receptor was isolated from a male donor with ankylosing spondylitis or in good health (not recorded which). This chain connects TRBV9 to TRBJ2-3, with TRBD2 identical over 7 bases. The chain's CDR3 is CASSAVTSASTDTQYF. As DNA, the CDR3 is TGTGCCAGCAGCGCGGTTACTAGCGCCAGCACAGATACGCAGTATTTT.